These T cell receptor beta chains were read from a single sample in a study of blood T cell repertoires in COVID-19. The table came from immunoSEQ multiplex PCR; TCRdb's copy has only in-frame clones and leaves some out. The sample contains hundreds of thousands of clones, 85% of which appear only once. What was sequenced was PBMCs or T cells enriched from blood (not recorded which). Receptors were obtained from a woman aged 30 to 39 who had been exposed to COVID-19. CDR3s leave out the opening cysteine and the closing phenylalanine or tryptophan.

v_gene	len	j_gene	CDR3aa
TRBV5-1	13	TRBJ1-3	ASSWPTASGNTIY
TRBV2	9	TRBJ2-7	ASSWVAGCH
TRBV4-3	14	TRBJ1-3	ASSPDRGGSGNTIY
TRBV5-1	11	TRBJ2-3	ASSRQGPDTQY
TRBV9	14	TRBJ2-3	ASSVEAGRDTDTQY
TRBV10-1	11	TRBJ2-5	ASSVGVRETQY
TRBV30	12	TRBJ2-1	AWSSGGVIDEQF
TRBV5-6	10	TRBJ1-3	ASSFVGGTIY
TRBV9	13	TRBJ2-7	ASSVGPSGHYEQY
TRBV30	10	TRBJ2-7	AWNRGPYEQY
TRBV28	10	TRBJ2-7	ASSLQGYEQY
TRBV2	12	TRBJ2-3	ASRLESSTDTQY
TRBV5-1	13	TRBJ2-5	ASSLGAGTQETQY
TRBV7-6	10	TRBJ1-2	ASSDSFYGYT
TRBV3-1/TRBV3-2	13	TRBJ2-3	ASSQGTSGTHTQY
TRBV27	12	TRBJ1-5	ASSLGASNQPQH
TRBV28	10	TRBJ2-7	ASSSGQVEQY